The entry below describes one T cell receptor (beta chain). Its specificity is not known. A 200 ng quantity of DNA, approximately 29,000 T cell genomes, went into the sorted-subset replicate PCRs. Clones were read by immunoSEQ multiplex PCR, and TCRdb kept only the in-frame ones, dropping some. The sample consists of 2 million to 3 million clones, roughly 92% of them appearing once. The data derive from a study of shared clonotypes between healthy human individuals. General study points: All-four-donor shared clonotypes had higher generation probabilities than non-shared clonotypes did.

This CDR3 region has 15 residues. Trimming at V came to 2 bases and at J to 2 bases, leaving 5 bases not matched to a gene. Per germline, CDR1 SGHRS and CDR2 YFSETQ. Into CD45RA+ naive and CD45RA-negative memory subsets, the CD4+ cells were split. The TCR sequence derives from a man aged 18-30 years in good health. The chain has TRBV5-1 and TRBJ2-7, with 9 bases that match TRBD1. Sequenced sample: naive CD4+ T cells sorted from blood. Subset given: CD45RA+ positively selected. The CDR3, as DNA: TGCGCCAGCAGCTTAGGGACAGGGTTGCCCTACGAGCAGTACTTC. Its protein product is CASSLGTGLPYEQYF.